Sequencing of this TCR beta chain was carried out in a study of blood T cell repertoires in COVID-19. Study-level information: The study drew acute and convalescent COVID-19 samples from the United States, Italy and Spain. The cDNA or gDNA used as material had been derived from T cells, B-cell-depleted T cells, or PBMCs.

In the original processing: Reference gene primers were amplified, and this amplification served to estimate nucleated cell counts. The data were produced by immunoSEQ multiplex PCR, yet TCRdb's version contains in-frame clones alone and is incomplete. That table supplies the V and J calls and clone size; D and trimming were determined from the DNA. The top ten clones hold 2% to 2.5% of a sample with some 230,000 clones, about four fifths of them seen once. In germline, CDR1 is SGHAT, CDR2 FQNNGV. The CDR3 is 18 amino acids. With 1 base clipped from V and 2 bases from J, the junction kept 7 bases outside the gene matches.

The sample consisted of peripheral blood. The chain is built from TRBV11-2 and TRBJ2-2; the match to TRBD1 covers 10 bases. The TCR originated in a woman in her fifties or sixties with acute or convalescent COVID-19. This CDR3 reads CASSLVGRDRGNTGELFF. DNA for the CDR3: TGTGCCAGCAGCTTAGTTGGCCGGGACAGGGGTAACACCGGGGAGCTGTTTTTT.